This T cell receptor (beta chain) was recorded in a study of neurological immune-mediated disorders. The starting material, 2 million PBMCs stored at -80 C, gave rise to the unsorted libraries. From the 5' RACE reads, TCRdb called clonotypes with MiXCR, one entry per CDR3 protein. There are around 130,000 distinct CDR3 sequences in the sample; more than 2.5% occur only once, and 1.3% lies in the top ten. This clonotype was observed many times. Its target is not known. V lost 7 bases to trimming and J lost 9 bases, with 13 bases between them. This CDR3 has 12 amino acids. CDR1 is SGHRS and CDR2 is YFSETQ in the germline V gene. Overall study findings and caveats: HTLV-1-associated myelopathy led in TCR clonal expansion, while multiple sclerosis ranked lowest, below healthy controls.

The sample comprised PBMCs. The TCR originated in a woman aged 30 to 39 with multiple sclerosis. The genes are TRBV5-1 and TRBJ2-2; D might be TRBD2 (5 bases). CDR3 amino acids: CASGREGRELFF. The CDR3 DNA sequence: TGCGCCAGCGGACGAGAGGGAAGGGAGCTGTTTTTT.